This T cell receptor (beta chain) stems from a study of T cell responses to AZD1222 COVID-19 vaccine. Germline V gene lookup returns CDR1 SGHDT and CDR2 YYEEEE. This CDR3 region has 16 residues. V shed 4 bases and J 5 bases; nucleotides not matched to a gene: 9. The protocol was immunoSEQ multiplex PCR, while the TCRdb copy is restricted to in-frame clones and leaves out a portion. The sample lists about 76,000 clones, about three quarters occurring once. As to this clone: The antigen is unknown.

Overall study results and limits: Spike-spanning, vaccine-associated CD4 TCRs were dominant at 160-218 and 743-854.

This receptor was taken from an adult who received the MenACWY meningococcal vaccine as a control. The sequenced sample was peripheral blood, obtained 28 days after the second dose of the MenACWY control vaccine. The chain joins TRBV5-6 to TRBJ2-5; 12 positions match TRBD2. The CDR3, as DNA: TGTGCCAGCAGCCCTGCTAGCGGGGGGGCATTGGAGACCCAGTACTTC. The encoded protein is CASSPASGGALETQYF.